The clone carrying this TCR beta chain was counted a single time. The antigen is not known. The data belong to a study of chemoradiotherapy in HPV16-positive cancers. Study-wide findings and caveats: Better recurrence-free survival went with HPV-responsive T-cell expansion in HPV16-positive patients.

V lost 4 bases to trimming and J lost 8 bases; unmatched junction nucleotides: 10. CDR3 length equals 15 residues. Germline CDR1 LNHDA, CDR2 SQIVND (reference sequence). Profiling relied on immunoSEQ multiplex PCR, and the TCRdb table lists in-frame clones only, not all of them. The sample includes over 30,000 clones, around 77% of them seen just once. The sample consisted of blood, taken from a patient who underwent chemoradiotherapy. This rearrangement joins TRBV19 to TRBJ2-1; 8 bases align to TRBD2. The receptor was isolated from a human donor with HPV-associated anogenital cancer. The CDR3 spells CASSTSGGLVHEQFF. The CDR3 nucleotides are TGTGCCAGTAGTACCAGCGGGGGTCTCGTCCATGAGCAGTTCTTC. The full variable domain, in which reference TRBV19 and TRBJ2-1 provide the parts outside the CDR3, is DGGITQSPKYLFRKEGQNVTLSCEQNLNHDAMYWYRQDPGQGLRLIYYSQIVNDFQKGDIAEGYSVSREKKESFPLTVTSAQKNPTAFYLCASSTSGGLVHEQFFGPGTRLTVL.